The clone carrying this TCR beta chain was seen only once. Antigen specificity is unknown. This record comes from a study of blood T cells in healthy people across ages. Whole-study context: Template switching picked up about one barcoded beta molecule for each two T cells.

A second PCR, run for about 7 to 11 cycles, used a sample-barcoded 5' primer plus a J-beta primer mix. Tags on each cDNA molecule came from a template-switch adaptor with 12 random nucleotides. TCRdb fed the 5' RACE reads into MiXCR, producing one record per CDR3 protein. The sample lists roughly 730,000 distinct CDR3 sequences; about 56% were seen once. The length of the CDR3 is 16 residues. Trimming removed 0 bases from V and 0 bases from J, with 12 bases in between. Germline CDR1 is DFQATT and CDR2 is SNEGSKA (reference sequence). Study conclusions and caveats: Significant beta diversity loss was already apparent by age about 39, declining roughly linearly.

This clonotype originated in a man between 40 and 49 years old in good health. Sequenced: blood. The gene calls are TRBV20-1 and TRBJ2-1, with D possibly TRBD2 on 7 matching bases. CDR3 coding DNA: TGCAGTGCTAGAGAGGGGGGGCAAGGCTCCTACAATGAGCAGTTCTTC. Translated, it gives CSAREGGQGSYNEQFF.